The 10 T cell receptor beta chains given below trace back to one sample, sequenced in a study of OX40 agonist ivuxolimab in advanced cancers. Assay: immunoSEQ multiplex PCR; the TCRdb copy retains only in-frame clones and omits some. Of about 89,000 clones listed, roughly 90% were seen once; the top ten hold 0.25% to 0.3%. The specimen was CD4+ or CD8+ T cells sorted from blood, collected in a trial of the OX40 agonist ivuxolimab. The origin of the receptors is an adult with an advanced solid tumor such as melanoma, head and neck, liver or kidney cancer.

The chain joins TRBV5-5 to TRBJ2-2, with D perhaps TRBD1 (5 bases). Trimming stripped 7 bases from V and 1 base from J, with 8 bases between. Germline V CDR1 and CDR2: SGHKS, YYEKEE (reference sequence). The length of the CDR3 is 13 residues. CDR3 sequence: CASQGMNTGELFF. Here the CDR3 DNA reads TGTGCCAGCCAGGGCATGAACACCGGGGAGCTGTTTTTT.

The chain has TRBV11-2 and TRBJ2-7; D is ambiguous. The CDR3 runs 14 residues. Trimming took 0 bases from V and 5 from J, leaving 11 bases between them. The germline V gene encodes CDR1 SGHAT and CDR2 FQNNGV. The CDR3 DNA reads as TGTGCCAGCAGCTTAGATCGTGGGCGGAACGAGCAGTACTTC. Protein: CASSLDRGRNEQYF.

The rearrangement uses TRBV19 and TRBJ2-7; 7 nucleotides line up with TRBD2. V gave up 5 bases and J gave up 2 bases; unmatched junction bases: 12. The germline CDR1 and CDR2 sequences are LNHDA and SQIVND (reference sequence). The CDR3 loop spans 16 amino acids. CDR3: CASSLRLADHAYEQYF. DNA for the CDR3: TGTGCCAGTAGTCTGCGCCTAGCGGATCATGCCTACGAGCAGTACTTC.

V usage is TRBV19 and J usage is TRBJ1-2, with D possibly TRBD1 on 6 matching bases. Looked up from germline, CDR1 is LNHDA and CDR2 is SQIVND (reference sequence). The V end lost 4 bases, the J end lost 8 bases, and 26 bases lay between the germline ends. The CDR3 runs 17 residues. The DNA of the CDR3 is TGTGCCAGTAGTAGAGACCTCGCCGGGGGCCCCCTTGGGGGCTACACCTTC. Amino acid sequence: CASSRDLAGGPLGGYTF.

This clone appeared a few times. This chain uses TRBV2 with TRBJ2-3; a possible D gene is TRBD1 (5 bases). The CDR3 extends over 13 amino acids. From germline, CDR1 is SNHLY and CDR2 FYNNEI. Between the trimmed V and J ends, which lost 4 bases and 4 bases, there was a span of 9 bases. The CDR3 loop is CASSAAGPDTQYF. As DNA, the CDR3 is TGTGCCAGCAGTGCGGCAGGGCCAGATACGCAGTATTTT.

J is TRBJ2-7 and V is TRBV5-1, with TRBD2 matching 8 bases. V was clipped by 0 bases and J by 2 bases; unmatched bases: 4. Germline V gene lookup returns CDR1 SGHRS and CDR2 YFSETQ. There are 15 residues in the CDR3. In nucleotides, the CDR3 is TGCGCCAGCAGCTTGGAAAGCGGGGGACCCTACGAGCAGTACTTC. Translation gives CASSLESGGPYEQYF. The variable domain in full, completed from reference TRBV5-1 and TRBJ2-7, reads KAGVTQTPRYLIKTRGQQVTLSCSPISGHRSVSWYQQTPGQGLQFLFEYFSETQRNKGNFPGRFSGRQFSNSRSEMNVSTLELGDSALYLCASSLESGGPYEQYFGPGTRLTVT.

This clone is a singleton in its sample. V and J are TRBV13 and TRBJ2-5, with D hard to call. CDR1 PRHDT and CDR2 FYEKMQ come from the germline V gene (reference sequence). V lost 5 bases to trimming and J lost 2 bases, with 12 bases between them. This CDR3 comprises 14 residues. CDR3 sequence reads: CASSPTPRQETQYF. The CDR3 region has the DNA TGTGCCAGCAGCCCGACCCCGAGGCAAGAGACCCAGTACTTC.

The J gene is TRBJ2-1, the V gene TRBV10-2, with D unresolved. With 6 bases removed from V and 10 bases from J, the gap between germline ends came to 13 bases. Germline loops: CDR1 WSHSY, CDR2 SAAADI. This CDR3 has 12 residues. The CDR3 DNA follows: TGCGCCAGCAGCGCTTTGGGCCCCGAGCAGTTCTTC. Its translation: CASSALGPEQFF.

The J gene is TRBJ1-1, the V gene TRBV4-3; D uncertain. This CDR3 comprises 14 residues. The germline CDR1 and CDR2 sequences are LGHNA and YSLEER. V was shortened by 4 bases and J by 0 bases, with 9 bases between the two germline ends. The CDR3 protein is CASSPTLMNTEAFF. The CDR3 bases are TGCGCCAGCAGCCCGACACTTATGAACACTGAAGCTTTCTTT.

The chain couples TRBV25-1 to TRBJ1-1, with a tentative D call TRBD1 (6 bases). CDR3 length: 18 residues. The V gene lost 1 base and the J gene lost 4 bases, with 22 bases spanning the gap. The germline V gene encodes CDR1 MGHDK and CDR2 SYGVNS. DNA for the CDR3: TGTGCCAGCAGTGAATCCTGGGGGCGGCAACTAGACTTCACTGAAGCTTTCTTT. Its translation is CASSESWGRQLDFTEAFF. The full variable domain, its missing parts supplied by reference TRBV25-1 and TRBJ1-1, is EADIYQTPRYLVIGTGKKITLECSQTMGHDKMYWYQQDPGMELHLIHYSYGVNSTEKGDLSSESTVSRIRTEHFPLTLESARPSHTSQYLCASSESWGRQLDFTEAFFGQGTRLTVV.